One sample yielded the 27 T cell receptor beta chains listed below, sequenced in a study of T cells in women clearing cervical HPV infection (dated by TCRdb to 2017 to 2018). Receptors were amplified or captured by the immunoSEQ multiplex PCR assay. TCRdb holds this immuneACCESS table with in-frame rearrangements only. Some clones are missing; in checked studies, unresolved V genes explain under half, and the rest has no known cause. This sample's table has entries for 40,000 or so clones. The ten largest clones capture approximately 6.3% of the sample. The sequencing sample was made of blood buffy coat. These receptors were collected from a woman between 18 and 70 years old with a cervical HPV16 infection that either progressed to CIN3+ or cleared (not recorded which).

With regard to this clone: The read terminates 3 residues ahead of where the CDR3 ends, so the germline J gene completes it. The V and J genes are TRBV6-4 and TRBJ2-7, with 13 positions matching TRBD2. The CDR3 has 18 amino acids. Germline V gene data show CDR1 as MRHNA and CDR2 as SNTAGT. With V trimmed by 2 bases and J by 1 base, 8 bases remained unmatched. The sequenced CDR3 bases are TGTGCCAGCAGTGACGGGGTACTAGCGGGAGGGCCGTCCTACGAG. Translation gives CASSDGVLAGGPSYE. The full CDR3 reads CASSDGVLAGGPSYEQYF.

The CDR3 spells CASSQEAAPPGDTQYF. The CDR3 DNA, read in part, is TGTGCCAGCAGCCAAGAAGCGGCTCCCCCTGGAGATACG. The rearrangement links TRBV3-1 (or the pseudogene TRBV3-2) to TRBJ2-3; perhaps TRBD2 as D (5 bases). With the read ending 3 residues before the CDR3 end, the germline J gene is used to fill in that end. Germline values: CDR1 LGHDT, CDR2 YNNKEL (reference sequence). Trimming shortened V by 0 bases and J by 5 bases, and 15 bases separated the two germline ends. The CDR3 loop spans 16 amino acids.

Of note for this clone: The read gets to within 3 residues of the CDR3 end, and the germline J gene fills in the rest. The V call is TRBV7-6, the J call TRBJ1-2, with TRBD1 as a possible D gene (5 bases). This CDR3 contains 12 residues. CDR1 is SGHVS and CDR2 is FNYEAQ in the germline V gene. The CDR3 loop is CASSPPGGDYTF. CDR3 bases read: TGTGCCAGCAGCCCTCCGGGGGGGGAC.

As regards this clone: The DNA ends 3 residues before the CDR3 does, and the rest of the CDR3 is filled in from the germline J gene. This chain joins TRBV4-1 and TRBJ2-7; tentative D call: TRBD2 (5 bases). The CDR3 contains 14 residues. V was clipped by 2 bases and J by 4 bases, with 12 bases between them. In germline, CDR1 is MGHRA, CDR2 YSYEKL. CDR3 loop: CASSQLPGVYEQYF. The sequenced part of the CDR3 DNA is TGCGCCAGCAGCCAACTCCCCGGGGTATACGAG.

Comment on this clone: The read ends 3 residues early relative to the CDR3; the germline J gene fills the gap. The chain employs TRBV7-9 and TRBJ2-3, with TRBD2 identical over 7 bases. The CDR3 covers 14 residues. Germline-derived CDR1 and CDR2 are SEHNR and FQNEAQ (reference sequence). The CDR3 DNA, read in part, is TGTGCCAGCAGCGGGAGCGGGAACCAAGAGACG. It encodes CASSGSGNQET. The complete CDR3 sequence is CASSGSGNQETQYF.

The covered CDR3 bases are TGCAGCGCCGGAGGTGGCGGGAGCCACAATGAG. Protein product: CSAGGGGSHNE. The CDR3 as a whole reads CSAGGGGSHNEQFF. The chain uses TRBV29-1 and TRBJ2-1, with 7 bases that match TRBD2. The read gets to within 3 residues of the CDR3 end, and the germline J gene fills in the rest. The CDR3 sequence is 14 residues long. Trimming took 7 bases from V and 5 from J; bases not matched to a gene: 11. The V gene's germline CDR1 is SQVTM and CDR2 ANQGSEA.

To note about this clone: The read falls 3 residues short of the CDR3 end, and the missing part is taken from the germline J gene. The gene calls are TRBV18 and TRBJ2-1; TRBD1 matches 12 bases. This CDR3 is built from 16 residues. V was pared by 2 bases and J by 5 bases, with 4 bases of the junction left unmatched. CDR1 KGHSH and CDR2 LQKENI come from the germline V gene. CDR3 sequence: CASSPGTGGTDNEQFF. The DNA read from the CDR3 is TGTGCCAGCTCACCAGGGACAGGGGGCACCGACAATGAG.

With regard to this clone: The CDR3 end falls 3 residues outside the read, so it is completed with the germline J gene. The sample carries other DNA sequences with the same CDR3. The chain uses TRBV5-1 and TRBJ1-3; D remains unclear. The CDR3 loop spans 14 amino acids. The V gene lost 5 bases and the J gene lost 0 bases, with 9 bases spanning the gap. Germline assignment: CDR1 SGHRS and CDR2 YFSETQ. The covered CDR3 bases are TGCGCCAGCAGATTACAGAGCTCTGGAAACACC. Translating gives CASRLQSSGNT. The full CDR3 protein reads CASRLQSSGNTIYF. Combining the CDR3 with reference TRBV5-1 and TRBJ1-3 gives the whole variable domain KAGVTQTPRYLIKTRGQQVTLSCSPISGHRSVSWYQQTPGQGLQFLFEYFSETQRNKGNFPGRFSGRQFSNSRSEMNVSTLELGDSALYLCASRLQSSGNTIYFGEGSWLTVV.

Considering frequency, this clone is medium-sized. CDR3 amino acids: CATEDSGPSTDTQYF. The DNA read from the CDR3 is TGTGCCACCGAGGATTCTGGGCCTAGCACAGATACG. V and J are TRBV15 and TRBJ2-3; no clear D gene. Read data end 3 residues before the CDR3 end; the end is taken from the germline J gene. Germline CDR1 and CDR2: LNHNV and YYDKDF (reference sequence). The CDR3 is 15 residues long. The V end was cut by 8 bases, the J end by 0 bases, with 15 bases between.

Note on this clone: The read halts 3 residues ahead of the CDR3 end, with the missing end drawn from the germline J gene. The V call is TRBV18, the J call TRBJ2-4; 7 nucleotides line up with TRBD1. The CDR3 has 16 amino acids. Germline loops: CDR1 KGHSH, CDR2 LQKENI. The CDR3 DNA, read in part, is TGTGCCAGCTCACCCCGGGACAGTGGCTCTAACTATGGT. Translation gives CASSPRDSGSNYG. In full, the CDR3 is CASSPRDSGSNYGQYF.

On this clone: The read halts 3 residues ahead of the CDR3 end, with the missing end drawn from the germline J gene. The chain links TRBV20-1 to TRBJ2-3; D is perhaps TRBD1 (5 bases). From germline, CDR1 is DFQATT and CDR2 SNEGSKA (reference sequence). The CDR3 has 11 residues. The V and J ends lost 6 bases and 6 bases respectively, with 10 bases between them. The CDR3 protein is CSAQGSDTQYF. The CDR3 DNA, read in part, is TGCAGTGCGCAGGGTTCCGATACG.

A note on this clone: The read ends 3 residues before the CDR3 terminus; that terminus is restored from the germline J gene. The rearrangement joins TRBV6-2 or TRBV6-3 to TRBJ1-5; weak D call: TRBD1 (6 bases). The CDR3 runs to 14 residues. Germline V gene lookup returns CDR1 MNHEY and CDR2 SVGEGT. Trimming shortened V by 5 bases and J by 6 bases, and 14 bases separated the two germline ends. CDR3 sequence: CASSKQGRGQPQHF. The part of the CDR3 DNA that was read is TGTGCCAGCAGTAAACAGGGCAGAGGTCAGCCC.

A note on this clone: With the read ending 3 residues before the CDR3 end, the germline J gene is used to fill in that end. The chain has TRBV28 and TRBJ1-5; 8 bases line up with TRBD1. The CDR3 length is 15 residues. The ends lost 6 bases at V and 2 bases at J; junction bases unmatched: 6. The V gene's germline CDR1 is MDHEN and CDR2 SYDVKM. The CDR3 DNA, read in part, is TGTGCCAGCAGGTCAGGGGGCCTGGGCAATCAGCCC. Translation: CASRSGGLGNQP. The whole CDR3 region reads CASRSGGLGNQPQHF.

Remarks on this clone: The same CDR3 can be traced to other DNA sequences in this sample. The sequenced part of the CDR3 DNA is TGCGCCAGCAGCTCGACTCTGGCGGGAGGGACAGATACG. Translation gives CASSSTLAGGTDT. The complete CDR3 reads CASSSTLAGGTDTQYF. The chain couples TRBV5-1 to TRBJ2-3; 9 bases match TRBD2. Read sequence stops 3 residues before the CDR3 end, and the germline J gene provides the missing end. The ends lost 3 bases at V and 3 bases at J; junction bases unmatched: 8. The CDR3 is 16 amino acids. Germline V gives CDR1 SGHRS, CDR2 YFSETQ.

The part of the CDR3 DNA that was read is TGCAGTGCTAGACCACCGGGACTAGCGGACTTACGGGAGACG. Residues: CSARPPGLADLRET. The full CDR3 sequence reads CSARPPGLADLRETQYF. The chain has TRBV20-1 and TRBJ2-3; 11 bases map to TRBD2. Read sequence stops 3 residues before the CDR3 end, and the germline J gene provides the missing end. The CDR3 covers 17 residues. Germline lookup yields CDR1 DFQATT and CDR2 SNEGSKA (reference sequence).

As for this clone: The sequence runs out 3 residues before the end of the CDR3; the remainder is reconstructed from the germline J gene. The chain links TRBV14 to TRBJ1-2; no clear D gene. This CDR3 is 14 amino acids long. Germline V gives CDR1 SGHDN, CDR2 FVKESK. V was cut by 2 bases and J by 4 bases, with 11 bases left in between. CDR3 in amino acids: CASSQRQATYGYTF. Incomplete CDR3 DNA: TGTGCCAGCAGCCAAAGGCAGGCGACCTATGGC.

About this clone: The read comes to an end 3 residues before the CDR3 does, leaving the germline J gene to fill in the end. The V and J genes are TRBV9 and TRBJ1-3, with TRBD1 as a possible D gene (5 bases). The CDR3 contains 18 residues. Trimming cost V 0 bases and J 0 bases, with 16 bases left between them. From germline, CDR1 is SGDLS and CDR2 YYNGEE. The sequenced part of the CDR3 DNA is TGTGCCAGCAGCGTAGCAGGACAAGGGTCTTTCTCTGGAAACACC. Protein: CASSVAGQGSFSGNT. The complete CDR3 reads CASSVAGQGSFSGNTIYF.

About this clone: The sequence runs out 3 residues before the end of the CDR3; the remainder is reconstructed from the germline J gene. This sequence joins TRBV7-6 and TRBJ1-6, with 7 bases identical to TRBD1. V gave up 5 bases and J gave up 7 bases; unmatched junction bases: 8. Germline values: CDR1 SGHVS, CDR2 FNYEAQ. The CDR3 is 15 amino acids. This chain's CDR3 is CASSPGGYENSPLHF. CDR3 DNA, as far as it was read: TGTGCCAGCAGCCCAGGGGGGTACGAGAATTCACCC.

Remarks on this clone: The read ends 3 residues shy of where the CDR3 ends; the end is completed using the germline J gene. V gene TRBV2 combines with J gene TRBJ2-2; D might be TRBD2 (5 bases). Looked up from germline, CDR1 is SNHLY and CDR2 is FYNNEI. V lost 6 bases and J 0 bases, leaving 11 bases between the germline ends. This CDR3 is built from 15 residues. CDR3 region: CASSSGVANTGELFF. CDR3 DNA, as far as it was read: TGTGCCAGCAGCTCCGGGGTCGCGAACACCGGGGAG.

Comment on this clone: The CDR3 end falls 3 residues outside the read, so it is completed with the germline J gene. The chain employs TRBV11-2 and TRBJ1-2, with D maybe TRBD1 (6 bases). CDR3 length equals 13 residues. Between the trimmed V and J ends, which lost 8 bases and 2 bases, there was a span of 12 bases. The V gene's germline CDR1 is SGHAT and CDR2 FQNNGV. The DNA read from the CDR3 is TGTGCCAGCGAGGGGGACGGAAACTATGGC. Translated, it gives CASEGDGNYG. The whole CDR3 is CASEGDGNYGYTF.

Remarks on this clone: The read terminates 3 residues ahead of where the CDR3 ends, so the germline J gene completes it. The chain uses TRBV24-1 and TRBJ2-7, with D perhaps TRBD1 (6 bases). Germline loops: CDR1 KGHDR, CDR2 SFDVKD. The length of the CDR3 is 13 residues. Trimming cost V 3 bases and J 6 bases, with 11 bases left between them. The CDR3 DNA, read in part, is TGTGCCACCAGTGATGTACAGGGTGGCGAG. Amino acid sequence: CATSDVQGGE. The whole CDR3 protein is CATSDVQGGEQYF.

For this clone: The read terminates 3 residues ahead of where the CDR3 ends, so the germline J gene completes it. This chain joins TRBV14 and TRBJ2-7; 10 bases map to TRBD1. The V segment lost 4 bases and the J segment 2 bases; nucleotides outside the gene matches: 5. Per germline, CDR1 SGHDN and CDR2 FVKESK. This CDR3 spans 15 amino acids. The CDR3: CASSRGTGETYEQYF. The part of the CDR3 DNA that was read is TGTGCCAGCAGCCGGGGGACAGGGGAGACCTACGAG.

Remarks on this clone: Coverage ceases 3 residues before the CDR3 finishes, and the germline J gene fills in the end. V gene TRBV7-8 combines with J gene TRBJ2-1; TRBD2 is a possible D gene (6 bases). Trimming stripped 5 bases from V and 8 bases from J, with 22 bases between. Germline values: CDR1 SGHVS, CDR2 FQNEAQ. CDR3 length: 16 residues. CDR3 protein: CASSPESGVQGYEQFF. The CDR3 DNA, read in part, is TGTGCCAGCAGCCCGGAATCGGGGGTTCAAGGATATGAG.

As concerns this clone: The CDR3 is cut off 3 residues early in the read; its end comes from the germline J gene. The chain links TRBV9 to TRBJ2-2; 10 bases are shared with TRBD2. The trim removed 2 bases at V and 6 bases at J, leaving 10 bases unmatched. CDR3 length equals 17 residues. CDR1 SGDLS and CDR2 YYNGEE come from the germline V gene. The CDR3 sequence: CASSVGYEREGPGELFF. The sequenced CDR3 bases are TGTGCCAGCAGCGTGGGGTATGAGCGGGAGGGCCCCGGGGAG.

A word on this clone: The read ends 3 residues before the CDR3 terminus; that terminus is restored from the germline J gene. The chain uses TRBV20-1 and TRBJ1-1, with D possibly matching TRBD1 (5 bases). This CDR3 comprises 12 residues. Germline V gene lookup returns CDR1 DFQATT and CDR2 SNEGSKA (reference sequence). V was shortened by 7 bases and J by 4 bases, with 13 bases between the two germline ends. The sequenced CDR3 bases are TGCAGTGGAACAGGTCAGGGCACTGAA. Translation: CSGTGQGTE. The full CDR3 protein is CSGTGQGTEAFF.

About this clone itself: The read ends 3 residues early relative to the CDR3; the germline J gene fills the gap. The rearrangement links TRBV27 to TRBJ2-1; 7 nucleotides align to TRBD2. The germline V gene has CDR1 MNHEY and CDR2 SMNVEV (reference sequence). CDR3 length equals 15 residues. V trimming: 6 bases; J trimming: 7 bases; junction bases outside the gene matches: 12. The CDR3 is CASSRKVGGLNEQFF. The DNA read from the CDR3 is TGTGCCAGCAGCCGTAAGGTGGGGGGGTTGAATGAG.

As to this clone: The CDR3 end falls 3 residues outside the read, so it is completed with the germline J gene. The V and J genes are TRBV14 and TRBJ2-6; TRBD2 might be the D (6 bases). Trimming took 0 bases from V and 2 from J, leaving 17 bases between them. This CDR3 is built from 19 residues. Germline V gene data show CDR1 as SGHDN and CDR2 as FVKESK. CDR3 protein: CASSQERGLRGTGANVLTF. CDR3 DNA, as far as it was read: TGTGCCAGCAGCCAAGAGAGGGGATTGCGGGGTACTGGGGCCAACGTC.